A selection of T cell receptor beta chains follows, all from one sample in a study of cytomegalovirus exposure and HLA in healthy donors. The method was immunoSEQ multiplex PCR; TCRdb's version includes in-frame clones alone and lacks a portion of them. The sample lists around 140,000 clones; approximately 82% were seen once. The sequencing sample was made of PBMCs. These receptors were obtained from a woman between 55 and 75 years old in good health and CMV-seropositive. Each CDR3 is given with its conserved first and last residue. D genes are given only for firm matches. Clone size is not always given. Where it is, it says once, few, many or a class for expanded clones.

TRBV5-1	.	TRBJ2-1	TRBD2	TGCGCCAGCAGCCTCGGGACTAGCCCGAGCTCCTACAATGAGCAGTTCTTC	CASSLGTSPSSYNEQFF
TRBV5-5	.	TRBJ2-5	TRBD2	TGTGCCAGCAGCCCCCCGGCCAGCGGGGGGCAAGAGACCCAGTACTTC	CASSPPASGGQETQYF
TRBV19	.	TRBJ1-1	.	TGTGCCAGTAGTCTAGGGTCTTACTCCACTGAAGCTTTCTTT	CASSLGSYSTEAFF
TRBV27	few	TRBJ1-1	TRBD1	TGTGCCAGCAGTCCGTTTTCGACAGGGGTCGAGTGGAGCACTGAAGCTTTCTTT	CASSPFSTGVEWSTEAFF
TRBV4-1	.	TRBJ1-3	.	TGCGCCACCGCGCTCGGGCAGGGTGGTGGAAACACCATATATTTT	CATALGQGGGNTIYF
TRBV9	once	TRBJ1-1	.	TGTGCCAGCAGCGTAGGCACAGGCGCGGACACTGAAGCTTTCTTT	CASSVGTGADTEAFF
TRBV28	.	TRBJ1-1	.	TGTGTCACGTGGGGCACCCTGGGAACTGAAGCTTTCTTT	CVTWGTLGTEAFF
TRBV5-4	.	TRBJ1-1	.	TGTGCCAGCAGCTCCGACAGGTTGAACACTGAAGCTTTCTTT	CASSSDRLNTEAFF
TRBV6-5	.	TRBJ2-3	.	TGTGCCAGCACTAGGGACACCTACACAGATACGCAGTATTTT	CASTRDTYTDTQYF
TRBV2	.	TRBJ2-5	.	TGTGCCAGCAGTCCTCAGGAGACCCAGTACTTC	CASSPQETQYF
TRBV7-2	.	TRBJ1-1	TRBD1	TGTGCCAGCAGCTTAGCGCTAGGGCAGGGGGCTGAAGCTTTCTTT	CASSLALGQGAEAFF
TRBV11-2	.	TRBJ2-2	TRBD2	TGTGCCAGCAGCTTGGGAGGGCCCGGGGAGCTGTTTTTT	CASSLGGPGELFF
TRBV7-2	once	TRBJ1-2	TRBD1	TGTGCCAGCAGCTTAGAGGGCAGGGGGCTTGGTGGCTACACCTTC	CASSLEGRGLGGYTF
TRBV7-6	.	TRBJ2-5	.	TGTGCCAGCAGCTTAGCGAACAGGGAAGAGACCCAGTACTTC	CASSLANREETQYF
TRBV7-3	.	TRBJ2-5	.	TGTGCCAGCAGCTTAGGGGGAGGAGAGACCCAGTACTTC	CASSLGGGETQYF
TRBV28	few	TRBJ2-3	TRBD1	TGTGCCAGCAGGTGGGACAGGGGGACAGATACGCAGTATTTT	CASRWDRGTDTQYF
TRBV13	once	TRBJ2-1	TRBD2	TGTGCCAGCAGCCTTAGGACTAGCGGGAGTAATGAGCAGTTCTTC	CASSLRTSGSNEQFF
TRBV7-9	.	TRBJ1-1	TRBD1	TGTGCCAGCAGTGACAGGGAACTTGGAGCTTTCTTT	CASSDRELGAFF